These 28 T cell receptor beta chains were all obtained from the same sample, sequenced in a study of blood T cell repertoires in COVID-19. Here immunoSEQ multiplex PCR was the method, and the copy in TCRdb shows in-frame clones only, minus some. The data hold some 58,000 clones, with 80% to 90% observed a single time. Sequenced input: peripheral blood. The source of these receptors is a man aged 40-50 years with acute or convalescent COVID-19.

The chain employs TRBV3-1 (or the pseudogene TRBV3-2) and TRBJ1-2, with 11 bases that match TRBD1. Germline assignment: CDR1 LGHDT and CDR2 YNNKEL (reference sequence). The CDR3 is made up of 17 amino acids. The V gene end was trimmed by 0 bases and the J gene end by 7 bases; junction bases not matched to a gene: 10. The CDR3 region has the DNA TGTGCCAGCAGCCAAGATGGGCCCGGACAGGGGGCAGGTGGCTACACCTTC. It is translated as CASSQDGPGQGAGGYTF.

This chain uses TRBV7-2 with TRBJ1-1; D is unclear. Germline values: CDR1 SGHTA, CDR2 FQGNSA. The length of the CDR3 is 13 residues. The ends were cut back, 5 bases at V and 11 bases at J, with 18 bases in the middle. CDR3 nucleotides: TGTGCCAGCAGCCCGCAGCCCGGGGTATGGGCTTTCTTT. This translates into CASSPQPGVWAFF.

The CDR3: CASSYSTGIGGGYTF. The CDR3 DNA follows: TGTGCCAGCAGTTACTCGACAGGGATCGGGGGTGGCTACACCTTC. The chain uses TRBV7-2 and TRBJ1-2, with 7 bases matching TRBD1. In germline, CDR1 is SGHTA, CDR2 FQGNSA. Losses at the gene ends were 6 bases for V and 7 bases for J; bases not matched to a gene: 14. The CDR3 is made up of 15 amino acids.

The rearrangement uses TRBV6-6 and TRBJ2-7; tentatively, D is TRBD1 (5 bases). The CDR3 sequence is 12 residues long. Germline V gene lookup returns CDR1 MNHNY and CDR2 SVGAGI (reference sequence). Between the trimmed V and J ends, which lost 6 bases and 3 bases, there was a span of 9 bases. CDR3 region: CASRPDSYEQYF. CDR3 nucleotide sequence: TGTGCCAGCAGACCTGACAGCTACGAGCAGTACTTC.

The genes are TRBV3-1 (or the pseudogene TRBV3-2) and TRBJ1-1; the match to TRBD1 covers 10 bases. V lost 1 base and J lost 11; bases outside the gene matches: 10. The CDR3 sequence is 15 residues long. Germline V CDR1 and CDR2: LGHDT, YNNKEL (reference sequence). Here the CDR3 reads CASSQAGSGQGDAFF. DNA of the CDR3: TGTGCCAGCAGCCAAGCCGGGTCCGGACAGGGGGATGCTTTCTTT.

The chain carries TRBV20-1 and TRBJ2-1, with D uncertain. The CDR3 covers 10 residues. V lost 8 bases and J 5 bases, leaving 7 bases between the germline ends. Germline V gene lookup returns CDR1 DFQATT and CDR2 SNEGSKA (reference sequence). The CDR3 loop reads CSTLDNEQFF. The CDR3 nucleotides are TGCAGTACTCTCGACAATGAGCAGTTCTTC.

The rearrangement joins TRBV4-1 to TRBJ2-3; 9 nucleotides agree with TRBD2. V lost 0 bases to trimming and J lost 0 bases; unmatched junction nucleotides: 13. Germline V gene lookup returns CDR1 MGHRA and CDR2 YSYEKL. The CDR3 is 20 residues long. The CDR3 protein is CASSQDRGGASGASTDTQYF. The CDR3 nucleotides are TGCGCCAGCAGCCAAGATCGTGGTGGGGCTAGCGGGGCTAGCACAGATACGCAGTATTTT.

V gene TRBV4-1 combines with J gene TRBJ2-5, with 11 bases fitting TRBD2. Losses at the gene ends were 1 base for V and 2 bases for J; bases not matched to a gene: 9. This CDR3 contains 18 residues. CDR1 is MGHRA, CDR2 YSYEKL, per germline. The CDR3 sequence is CASSQVPSGGSAQETQYF. CDR3 in DNA: TGCGCCAGCAGCCAAGTCCCTAGCGGGGGGTCAGCACAAGAGACCCAGTACTTC.

This chain connects TRBV7-9 to TRBJ1-2; TRBD1 is a possible D gene (6 bases). This CDR3 has 16 residues. Trimming took off 5 bases at V and 2 bases at J, with 18 bases between the two ends. Germline V CDR1 and CDR2: SEHNR, FQNEAQ (reference sequence). The DNA of the CDR3 is TGTGCCAGCAGCCCCTCGGGGGGGGGCGAGAACTATGGCTACACCTTC. Translated, it gives CASSPSGGGENYGYTF.

This rearrangement joins TRBV25-1 to TRBJ1-6, with no clear D. The length of the CDR3 is 14 residues. Germline-derived CDR1 and CDR2 are MGHDK and SYGVNS. V shed 6 bases and J shed 9 bases, with 15 bases lying between them. DNA of the CDR3: TGTGCCAGCAGCCCTCGAGGGTTTGGTTCACCCCTCCACTTT. Its protein product is CASSPRGFGSPLHF.

The chain couples TRBV21-1 to TRBJ2-7; the DNA was not used to check the table's D call, TRBD1. TRBV21-1 is given as a pseudogene. The CDR3 is 16 residues long. CDR3 DNA sequence: TGTGCCAGCAGCAAAGATACCAGGGACATCACCTACGAGCAGTACTTC. It translates to CASSKDTRDITYEQYF.

V gene TRBV18 combines with J gene TRBJ2-5, with 10 bases aligning to TRBD1. This CDR3 is 13 amino acids long. Germline assignment: CDR1 KGHSH and CDR2 LQKENI. Losses at the gene ends were 6 bases for V and 6 bases for J; bases not matched to a gene: 4. The CDR3: CASSGDRGQTQYF. CDR3 coding DNA: TGTGCCAGCTCGGGCGACAGGGGGCAGACCCAGTACTTC. Drawing the rest from reference TRBV18 and TRBJ2-5, the complete variable domain is NAGVMQNPRHLVRRRGQEARLRCSPMKGHSHVYWYRQLPEEGLKFMVYLQKENIIDESGMPKERFSAEFPKEGPSILRIQQVVRGDSAAYFCASSGDRGQTQYFGPGTRLLVL.

This clone was detected only once. V is TRBV11-3 and J is TRBJ1-2; a weak D match, TRBD1 (6 bases). The V gene's germline CDR1 is SGHNT and CDR2 YENEEA. This CDR3 comprises 14 residues. Trimming shortened V by 1 base and J by 6 bases, and 12 bases separated the two germline ends. CDR3 sequence (DNA): TGTGCCAGCAGCTTAGGGGACACGTACCATGGCTACACCTTC. Encoded protein: CASSLGDTYHGYTF.

This chain uses TRBV6-5 with TRBJ2-5, with 9 bases aligning to TRBD2. Germline V gene data show CDR1 as MNHEY and CDR2 as SVGAGI. V lost 8 bases to trimming and J lost 2 bases; unmatched junction nucleotides: 9. The CDR3 has 15 amino acids. In DNA, the CDR3 is TGTGCCAGCTCCCGGCCTAGCGGGGTACAAGAGACCCAGTACTTC. Encoded protein: CASSRPSGVQETQYF.

In its sample, this clone was seen once. V gene TRBV5-1 combines with J gene TRBJ1-2; D call uncertain. Germline lookup yields CDR1 SGHRS and CDR2 YFSETQ. The V end lost 3 bases, the J end lost 1 base, and 13 bases lay between the germline ends. The CDR3 totals 15 residues. The CDR3 DNA follows: TGCGCCAGCAGCTCCTTAGAGAGCTTTAACTATGGCTACACCTTC. As protein: CASSSLESFNYGYTF. Combining the CDR3 with reference TRBV5-1 and TRBJ1-2 gives the whole variable domain KAGVTQTPRYLIKTRGQQVTLSCSPISGHRSVSWYQQTPGQGLQFLFEYFSETQRNKGNFPGRFSGRQFSNSRSEMNVSTLELGDSALYLCASSSLESFNYGYTFGSGTRLTVV.

The rearrangement joins TRBV10-1 to TRBJ2-2, with D perhaps TRBD2 (5 bases). V dropped 4 bases and J dropped 6 bases, with 12 bases sitting between them. Germline assignment: CDR1 WNHNN and CDR2 SYGVQD (reference sequence). CDR3 size: 14 residues. The CDR3 loop reads CASSVGGSAGELFF. CDR3 in DNA: TGCGCCAGCAGTGTTGGAGGATCCGCCGGGGAGCTGTTTTTT.

This clone was found once. The chain is built from TRBV29-1 and TRBJ2-7; 9 bases are a match to TRBD1. The CDR3 is 14 amino acids. Germline V gene lookup returns CDR1 SQVTM and CDR2 ANQGSEA. The trim removed 3 bases at V and 4 bases at J, leaving 7 bases unmatched. In DNA form, the CDR3 reads TGCAGCGTTGAGAGGACAGGGGCGGGATACGAGCAGTACTTC. Translating gives CSVERTGAGYEQYF.

The chain recombines TRBV27 with TRBJ1-1; D call uncertain. The CDR3 length is 11 residues. Germline loops: CDR1 MNHEY, CDR2 SMNVEV (reference sequence). V lost 3 bases and J lost 8, with 7 bases in between. The CDR3 sequence is CASSFNQEAFF. The CDR3 DNA sequence: TGTGCCAGCAGTTTCAACCAGGAAGCTTTCTTT.

This sequence joins TRBV11-2 and TRBJ1-3, with a tentative D call TRBD1 (5 bases). V was pared by 5 bases and J by 7 bases, with 12 bases between. Germline V lookup: CDR1 SGHAT, CDR2 FQNNGV. The CDR3 is 13 residues long. The CDR3, as DNA: TGTGCCAGCAGCCTACGACGGGGGAACACCATATATTTT. Translating gives CASSLRRGNTIYF.

The chain carries TRBV9 and TRBJ2-7, with a tentative D call TRBD2 (5 bases). The CDR3 sequence is 15 residues long. Germline-derived CDR1 and CDR2 are SGDLS and YYNGEE. The V end was cut by 4 bases, the J end by 0 bases, with 14 bases between. The CDR3 sequence: CASSSRPGLSYEQYF. The CDR3 DNA follows: TGTGCCAGCAGCTCCCGCCCCGGACTCTCCTACGAGCAGTACTTC.

The chain employs TRBV9 and TRBJ1-4; perhaps TRBD1 as D (5 bases). With 0 bases removed from V and 8 bases from J, the gap between germline ends came to 14 bases. Germline V gene lookup returns CDR1 SGDLS and CDR2 YYNGEE. The CDR3 sequence is 15 residues long. The CDR3 reads CASSVGGLGREKLFF. CDR3 bases: TGTGCCAGCAGCGTAGGGGGCTTGGGAAGAGAAAAACTGTTTTTT.

V usage is TRBV7-2 and J usage is TRBJ2-7, with D hard to call. The CDR3 loop spans 15 amino acids. V dropped 3 bases and J dropped 2 bases, with 14 bases sitting between them. The germline V gene encodes CDR1 SGHTA and CDR2 FQGNSA. The CDR3 protein is CASSLSTLITYEQYF. For the CDR3, the DNA is TGTGCCAGCAGCTTGAGCACCCTGATAACCTACGAGCAGTACTTC.

The sample holds one count of this clone. The chain carries TRBV11-2 and TRBJ2-7; TRBD1 matches at 12 bases. This CDR3 has 16 residues. Looked up from germline, CDR1 is SGHAT and CDR2 is FQNNGV. Trimming removed 4 bases from V and 2 bases from J; junction bases left unmatched: 6. The CDR3 DNA follows: TGTGCCAGCAGCTCATTAGGGACAGGGGGCGCCTACGAGCAGTACTTC. As protein: CASSSLGTGGAYEQYF.

This chain connects TRBV28 to TRBJ1-5; D not certain. Germline V gene data show CDR1 as MDHEN and CDR2 as SYDVKM. The length of the CDR3 is 14 residues. V was pared by 6 bases and J by 4 bases, with 13 bases between. The CDR3 sequence: CASSPYTLNQPQHF. The CDR3 region has the DNA TGTGCCAGCAGCCCGTATACTTTAAATCAGCCCCAGCATTTT.

The J gene is TRBJ2-7, the V gene TRBV4-1, with D possibly being TRBD2 (6 bases). Germline CDR1 is MGHRA and CDR2 is YSYEKL. Between the trimmed V and J ends, which lost 2 bases and 4 bases, there was a span of 15 bases. This CDR3 has 15 residues. DNA for the CDR3: TGCGCCAGCAGCCAATCCGCTACGGGGACTTACGAGCAGTACTTC. Translating gives CASSQSATGTYEQYF.

The CDR3 sequence is CASSPRTGPTDTQYF. CDR3 DNA: TGTGCCAGCAGCCCCCGGACAGGGCCCACAGATACGCAGTATTTT. V gene TRBV9 combines with J gene TRBJ2-3, with TRBD1 identical over 8 bases. Germline-derived CDR1 and CDR2 are SGDLS and YYNGEE. Trimming took 4 bases from V and 2 from J; bases not matched to a gene: 6. The CDR3 is 15 residues long.

The J gene is TRBJ1-1, the V gene TRBV5-1; TRBD1 might be the D (6 bases). V was shortened by 4 bases and J by 8 bases, with 12 bases between the two germline ends. The V gene's germline CDR1 is SGHRS and CDR2 YFSETQ. The CDR3 runs to 12 residues. DNA for the CDR3: TGCGCCAGCAGCACGACAGGTTCGGAAGCTTTCTTT. The encoded protein is CASSTTGSEAFF.

This clone was seen only a few times. The V call is TRBV4-1, the J call TRBJ1-4; the D is unclear. The CDR3 has 15 amino acids. Deletions cut 2 bases from V and 6 bases from J, with 13 bases between. CDR1 MGHRA and CDR2 YSYEKL come from the germline V gene. The CDR3 coding sequence is TGCGCCAGCAGCCAACGGGGAAGTTTTGATGAAAAACTGTTTTTT. Translating gives CASSQRGSFDEKLFF.